This T cell receptor beta chain was observed in a study of human thymus T cells. Thymus pieces cut out during corrective heart surgery were the tissue that was used. Healthy Finnish infants undergoing corrective surgery for congenital heart defects provided the donor material. Using immunoSEQ multiplex PCR, the repertoire was profiled, and TCRdb retains in-frame clones only, with some absent. The sample lists 100,000 to 150,000 clones, 90% to 95% occurring once. Whole-study findings and limits: The related literature has documented a marked overlap of thymic repertoires among unrelated individuals.

Comments on this clone: The target antigen is unknown.

The CDR3 is 15 amino acids. The V and J ends lost 1 base and 0 bases respectively, with 7 bases between them. Germline lookup yields CDR1 LGHNA and CDR2 YSLEER. The sequenced sample was thymus tissue. The rearrangement joins TRBV4-3 to TRBJ1-3; D is unclear. The sequence was collected from a boy less than two years old with a congenital heart defect but otherwise immunologically healthy. For the CDR3, the DNA is TGCGCCAGCAGCCAAGTTGGGAGCTCTGGAAACACCATATATTTT. Protein sequence: CASSQVGSSGNTIYF.